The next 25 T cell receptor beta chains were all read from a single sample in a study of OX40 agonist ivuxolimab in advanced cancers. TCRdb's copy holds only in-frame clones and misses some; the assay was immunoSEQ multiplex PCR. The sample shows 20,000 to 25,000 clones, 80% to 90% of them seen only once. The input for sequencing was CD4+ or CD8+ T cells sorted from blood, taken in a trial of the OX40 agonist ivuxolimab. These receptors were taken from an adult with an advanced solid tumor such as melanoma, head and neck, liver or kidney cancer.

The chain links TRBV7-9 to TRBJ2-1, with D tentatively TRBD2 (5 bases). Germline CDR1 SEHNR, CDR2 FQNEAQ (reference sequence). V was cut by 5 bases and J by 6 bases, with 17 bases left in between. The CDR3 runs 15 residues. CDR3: CASSLGGLDTNEQFF. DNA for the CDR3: TGTGCCAGCAGCCTAGGTGGACTGGATACCAATGAGCAGTTCTTC. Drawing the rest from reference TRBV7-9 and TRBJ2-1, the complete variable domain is DTGVSQNPRHKITKRGQNVTFRCDPISEHNRLYWYRQTLGQGPEFLTYFQNEAQLEKSRLLSDRFSAERPKGSFSTLEIQRTEQGDSAMYLCASSLGGLDTNEQFFGPGTRLTVL.

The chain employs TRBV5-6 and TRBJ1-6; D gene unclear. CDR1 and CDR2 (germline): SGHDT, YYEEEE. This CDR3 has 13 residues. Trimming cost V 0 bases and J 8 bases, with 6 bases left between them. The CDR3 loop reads CASSLGAHSPLHF. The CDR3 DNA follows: TGTGCCAGCAGCTTGGGGGCCCATTCACCCCTCCACTTT.

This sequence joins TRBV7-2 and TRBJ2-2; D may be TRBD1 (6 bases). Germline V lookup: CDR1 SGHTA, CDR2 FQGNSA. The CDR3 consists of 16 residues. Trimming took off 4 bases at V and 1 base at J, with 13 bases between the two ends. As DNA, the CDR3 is TGTGCCAGCAGCTCCCAACAGGGCGGGAACACCGGGGAGCTGTTTTTT. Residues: CASSSQQGGNTGELFF.

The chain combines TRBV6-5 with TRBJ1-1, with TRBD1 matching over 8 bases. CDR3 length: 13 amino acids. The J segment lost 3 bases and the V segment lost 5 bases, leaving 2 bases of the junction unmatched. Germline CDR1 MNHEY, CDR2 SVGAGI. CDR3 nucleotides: TGTGCCAGCAGTGCACAGGGGGACACTGAAGCTTTCTTT. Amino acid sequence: CASSAQGDTEAFF.

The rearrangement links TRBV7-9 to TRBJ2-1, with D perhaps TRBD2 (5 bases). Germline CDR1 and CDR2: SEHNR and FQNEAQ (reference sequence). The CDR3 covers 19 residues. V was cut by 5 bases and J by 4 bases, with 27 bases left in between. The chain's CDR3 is CASSPPADPLDSGYNEQFF. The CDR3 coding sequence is TGTGCCAGCAGCCCTCCGGCCGACCCTCTGGACTCCGGGTACAATGAGCAGTTCTTC. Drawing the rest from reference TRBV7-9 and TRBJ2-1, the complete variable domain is DTGVSQNPRHKITKRGQNVTFRCDPISEHNRLYWYRQTLGQGPEFLTYFQNEAQLEKSRLLSDRFSAERPKGSFSTLEIQRTEQGDSAMYLCASSPPADPLDSGYNEQFFGPGTRLTVL.

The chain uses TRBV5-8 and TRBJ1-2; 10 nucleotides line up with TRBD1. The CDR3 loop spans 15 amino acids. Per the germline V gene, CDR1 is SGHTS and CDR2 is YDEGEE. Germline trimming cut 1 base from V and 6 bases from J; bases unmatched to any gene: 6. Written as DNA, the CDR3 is TGTGCCAGCAGCTTGTGGGGGGACAGGGGTGATGGCTACACCTTC. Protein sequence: CASSLWGDRGDGYTF.

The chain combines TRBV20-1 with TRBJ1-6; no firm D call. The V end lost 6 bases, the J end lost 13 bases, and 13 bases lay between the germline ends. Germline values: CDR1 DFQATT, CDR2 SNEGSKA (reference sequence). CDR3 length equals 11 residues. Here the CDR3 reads CSADPLGPLHF. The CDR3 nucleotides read TGCAGTGCAGACCCTCTGGGTCCCCTCCACTTT.

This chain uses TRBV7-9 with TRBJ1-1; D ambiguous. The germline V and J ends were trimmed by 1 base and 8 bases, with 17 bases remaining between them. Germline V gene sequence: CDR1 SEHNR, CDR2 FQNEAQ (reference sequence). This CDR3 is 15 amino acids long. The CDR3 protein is CASSLDVTTKMEAFF. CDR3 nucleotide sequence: TGTGCCAGCAGCTTAGATGTCACTACCAAAATGGAAGCTTTCTTT.

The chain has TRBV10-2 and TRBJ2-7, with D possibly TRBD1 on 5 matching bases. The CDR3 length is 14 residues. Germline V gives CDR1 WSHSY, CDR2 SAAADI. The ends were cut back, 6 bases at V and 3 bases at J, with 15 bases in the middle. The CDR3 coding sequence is TGCGCCAGCAGGGATCAGGGTTGGAGCTACGAGCAGTACTTC. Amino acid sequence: CASRDQGWSYEQYF.

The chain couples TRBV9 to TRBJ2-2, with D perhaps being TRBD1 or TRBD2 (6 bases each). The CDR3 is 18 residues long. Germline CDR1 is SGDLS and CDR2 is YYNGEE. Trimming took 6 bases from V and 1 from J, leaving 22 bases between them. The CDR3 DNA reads TGTGCCAGCAACCGACCCGGGGGCGCGGGGCAGAACACCGGGGAGCTGTTTTTT. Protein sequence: CASNRPGGAGQNTGELFF.

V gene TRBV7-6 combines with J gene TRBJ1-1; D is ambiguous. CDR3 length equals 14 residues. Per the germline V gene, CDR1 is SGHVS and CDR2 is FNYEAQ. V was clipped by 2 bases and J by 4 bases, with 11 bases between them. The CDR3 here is CASSLLGEGTEAFF. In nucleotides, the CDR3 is TGTGCCAGCAGCTTACTCGGGGAGGGCACTGAAGCTTTCTTT.

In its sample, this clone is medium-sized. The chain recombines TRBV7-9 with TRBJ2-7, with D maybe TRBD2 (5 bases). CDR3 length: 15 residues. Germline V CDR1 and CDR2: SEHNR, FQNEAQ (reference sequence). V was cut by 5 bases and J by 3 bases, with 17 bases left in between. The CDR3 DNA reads TGTGCCAGCAGCCCCACCGAGGCCCGGGGCTACGAGCAGTACTTC. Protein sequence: CASSPTEARGYEQYF.

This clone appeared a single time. For the CDR3, the DNA is TGTGCCAGCAGTTTGGGGGCTAGCGGGGGGTCGGGTACGCAGTATTTT. Amino acid sequence: CASSLGASGGSGTQYF. The chain is built from TRBV28 and TRBJ2-3; TRBD2 matches at 11 bases. From germline, CDR1 is MDHEN and CDR2 SYDVKM. The CDR3 is made up of 16 amino acids. V gave up 3 bases and J gave up 8 bases; unmatched junction bases: 10.

DNA for the CDR3: TGTGCCAGCAGCTACGGGCCCACTGCAGATTCCGGGGAGCTGTTTTTT. Amino acids: CASSYGPTADSGELFF. V usage is TRBV7-3 and J usage is TRBJ2-2; D unclear. Trimming stripped 4 bases from V and 6 bases from J, with 18 bases between. Germline loops: CDR1 SGHTA, CDR2 FQGTGA. CDR3 length: 16 amino acids.

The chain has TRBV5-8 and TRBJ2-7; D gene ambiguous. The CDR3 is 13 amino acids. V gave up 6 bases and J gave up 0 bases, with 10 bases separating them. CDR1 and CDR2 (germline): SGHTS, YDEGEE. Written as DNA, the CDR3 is TGTGCCAGCATGAACGGAATCTCCTACGAGCAGTACTTC. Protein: CASMNGISYEQYF.

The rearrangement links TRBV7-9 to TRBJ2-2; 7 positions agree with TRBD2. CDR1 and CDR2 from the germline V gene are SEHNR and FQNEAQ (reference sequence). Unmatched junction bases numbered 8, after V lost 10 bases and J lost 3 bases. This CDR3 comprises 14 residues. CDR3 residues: CAISSGADTGELFF. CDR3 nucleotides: TGTGCCATAAGCAGCGGGGCTGACACCGGGGAGCTGTTTTTT.

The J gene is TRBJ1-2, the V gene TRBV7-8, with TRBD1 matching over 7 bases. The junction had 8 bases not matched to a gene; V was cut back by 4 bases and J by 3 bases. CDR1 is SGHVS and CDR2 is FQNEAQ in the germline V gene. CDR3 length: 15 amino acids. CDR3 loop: CASSSGRQGDYGYTF. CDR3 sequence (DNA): TGTGCCAGCAGCTCGGGAAGACAGGGTGACTATGGCTACACCTTC.

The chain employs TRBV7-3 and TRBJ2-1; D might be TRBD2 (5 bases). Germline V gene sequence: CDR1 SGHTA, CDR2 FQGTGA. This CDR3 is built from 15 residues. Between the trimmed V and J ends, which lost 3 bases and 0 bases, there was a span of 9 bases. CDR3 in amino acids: CASSFSASSYNEQFF. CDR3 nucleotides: TGTGCCAGCAGCTTTAGCGCTAGCTCCTACAATGAGCAGTTCTTC.

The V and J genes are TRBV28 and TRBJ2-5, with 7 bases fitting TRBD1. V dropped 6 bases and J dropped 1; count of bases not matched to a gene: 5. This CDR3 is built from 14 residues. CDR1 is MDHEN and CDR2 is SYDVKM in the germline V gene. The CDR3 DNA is TGTGCCAGCAGGGGAAGGGACAGCCAAGAGACCCAGTACTTC. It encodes CASRGRDSQETQYF.

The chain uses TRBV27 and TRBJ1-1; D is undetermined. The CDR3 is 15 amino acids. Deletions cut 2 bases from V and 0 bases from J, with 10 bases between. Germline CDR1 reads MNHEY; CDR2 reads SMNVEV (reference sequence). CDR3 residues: CASSLTEALNTEAFF. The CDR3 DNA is TGTGCCAGCAGTTTAACAGAGGCCTTGAACACTGAAGCTTTCTTT.

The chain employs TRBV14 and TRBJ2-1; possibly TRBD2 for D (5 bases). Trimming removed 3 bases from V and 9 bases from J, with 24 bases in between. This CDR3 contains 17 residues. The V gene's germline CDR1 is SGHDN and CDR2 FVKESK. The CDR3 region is CASSHPSTLGLWGEQFF. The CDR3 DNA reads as TGTGCCAGCAGCCATCCATCAACCCTCGGACTTTGGGGTGAGCAGTTCTTC.

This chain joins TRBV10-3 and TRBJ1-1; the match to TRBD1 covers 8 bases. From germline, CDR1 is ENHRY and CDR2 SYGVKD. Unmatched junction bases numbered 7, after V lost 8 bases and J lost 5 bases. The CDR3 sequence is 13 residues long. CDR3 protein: CAIDTGGSTEAFF. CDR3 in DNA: TGTGCCATCGACACAGGGGGTAGTACTGAAGCTTTCTTT.

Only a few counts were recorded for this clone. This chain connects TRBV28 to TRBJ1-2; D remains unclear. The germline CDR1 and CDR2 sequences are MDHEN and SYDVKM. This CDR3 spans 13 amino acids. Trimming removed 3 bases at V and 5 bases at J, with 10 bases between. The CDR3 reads CASSFGQAYGYTF. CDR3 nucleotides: TGTGCCAGCAGTTTCGGGCAGGCTTATGGCTACACCTTC.

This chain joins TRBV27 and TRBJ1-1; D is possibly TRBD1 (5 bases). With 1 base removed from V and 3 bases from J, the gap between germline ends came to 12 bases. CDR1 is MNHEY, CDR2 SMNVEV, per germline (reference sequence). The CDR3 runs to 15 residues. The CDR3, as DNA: TGTGCCAGCAGTTTATACGGGGGAGGCTACACTGAAGCTTTCTTT. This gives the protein CASSLYGGGYTEAFF.

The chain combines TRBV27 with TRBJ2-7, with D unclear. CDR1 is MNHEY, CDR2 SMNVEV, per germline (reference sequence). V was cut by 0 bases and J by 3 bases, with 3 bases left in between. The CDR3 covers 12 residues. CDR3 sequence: CASSLSGYEQYF. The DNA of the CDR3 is TGTGCCAGCAGTTTATCGGGCTACGAGCAGTACTTC.